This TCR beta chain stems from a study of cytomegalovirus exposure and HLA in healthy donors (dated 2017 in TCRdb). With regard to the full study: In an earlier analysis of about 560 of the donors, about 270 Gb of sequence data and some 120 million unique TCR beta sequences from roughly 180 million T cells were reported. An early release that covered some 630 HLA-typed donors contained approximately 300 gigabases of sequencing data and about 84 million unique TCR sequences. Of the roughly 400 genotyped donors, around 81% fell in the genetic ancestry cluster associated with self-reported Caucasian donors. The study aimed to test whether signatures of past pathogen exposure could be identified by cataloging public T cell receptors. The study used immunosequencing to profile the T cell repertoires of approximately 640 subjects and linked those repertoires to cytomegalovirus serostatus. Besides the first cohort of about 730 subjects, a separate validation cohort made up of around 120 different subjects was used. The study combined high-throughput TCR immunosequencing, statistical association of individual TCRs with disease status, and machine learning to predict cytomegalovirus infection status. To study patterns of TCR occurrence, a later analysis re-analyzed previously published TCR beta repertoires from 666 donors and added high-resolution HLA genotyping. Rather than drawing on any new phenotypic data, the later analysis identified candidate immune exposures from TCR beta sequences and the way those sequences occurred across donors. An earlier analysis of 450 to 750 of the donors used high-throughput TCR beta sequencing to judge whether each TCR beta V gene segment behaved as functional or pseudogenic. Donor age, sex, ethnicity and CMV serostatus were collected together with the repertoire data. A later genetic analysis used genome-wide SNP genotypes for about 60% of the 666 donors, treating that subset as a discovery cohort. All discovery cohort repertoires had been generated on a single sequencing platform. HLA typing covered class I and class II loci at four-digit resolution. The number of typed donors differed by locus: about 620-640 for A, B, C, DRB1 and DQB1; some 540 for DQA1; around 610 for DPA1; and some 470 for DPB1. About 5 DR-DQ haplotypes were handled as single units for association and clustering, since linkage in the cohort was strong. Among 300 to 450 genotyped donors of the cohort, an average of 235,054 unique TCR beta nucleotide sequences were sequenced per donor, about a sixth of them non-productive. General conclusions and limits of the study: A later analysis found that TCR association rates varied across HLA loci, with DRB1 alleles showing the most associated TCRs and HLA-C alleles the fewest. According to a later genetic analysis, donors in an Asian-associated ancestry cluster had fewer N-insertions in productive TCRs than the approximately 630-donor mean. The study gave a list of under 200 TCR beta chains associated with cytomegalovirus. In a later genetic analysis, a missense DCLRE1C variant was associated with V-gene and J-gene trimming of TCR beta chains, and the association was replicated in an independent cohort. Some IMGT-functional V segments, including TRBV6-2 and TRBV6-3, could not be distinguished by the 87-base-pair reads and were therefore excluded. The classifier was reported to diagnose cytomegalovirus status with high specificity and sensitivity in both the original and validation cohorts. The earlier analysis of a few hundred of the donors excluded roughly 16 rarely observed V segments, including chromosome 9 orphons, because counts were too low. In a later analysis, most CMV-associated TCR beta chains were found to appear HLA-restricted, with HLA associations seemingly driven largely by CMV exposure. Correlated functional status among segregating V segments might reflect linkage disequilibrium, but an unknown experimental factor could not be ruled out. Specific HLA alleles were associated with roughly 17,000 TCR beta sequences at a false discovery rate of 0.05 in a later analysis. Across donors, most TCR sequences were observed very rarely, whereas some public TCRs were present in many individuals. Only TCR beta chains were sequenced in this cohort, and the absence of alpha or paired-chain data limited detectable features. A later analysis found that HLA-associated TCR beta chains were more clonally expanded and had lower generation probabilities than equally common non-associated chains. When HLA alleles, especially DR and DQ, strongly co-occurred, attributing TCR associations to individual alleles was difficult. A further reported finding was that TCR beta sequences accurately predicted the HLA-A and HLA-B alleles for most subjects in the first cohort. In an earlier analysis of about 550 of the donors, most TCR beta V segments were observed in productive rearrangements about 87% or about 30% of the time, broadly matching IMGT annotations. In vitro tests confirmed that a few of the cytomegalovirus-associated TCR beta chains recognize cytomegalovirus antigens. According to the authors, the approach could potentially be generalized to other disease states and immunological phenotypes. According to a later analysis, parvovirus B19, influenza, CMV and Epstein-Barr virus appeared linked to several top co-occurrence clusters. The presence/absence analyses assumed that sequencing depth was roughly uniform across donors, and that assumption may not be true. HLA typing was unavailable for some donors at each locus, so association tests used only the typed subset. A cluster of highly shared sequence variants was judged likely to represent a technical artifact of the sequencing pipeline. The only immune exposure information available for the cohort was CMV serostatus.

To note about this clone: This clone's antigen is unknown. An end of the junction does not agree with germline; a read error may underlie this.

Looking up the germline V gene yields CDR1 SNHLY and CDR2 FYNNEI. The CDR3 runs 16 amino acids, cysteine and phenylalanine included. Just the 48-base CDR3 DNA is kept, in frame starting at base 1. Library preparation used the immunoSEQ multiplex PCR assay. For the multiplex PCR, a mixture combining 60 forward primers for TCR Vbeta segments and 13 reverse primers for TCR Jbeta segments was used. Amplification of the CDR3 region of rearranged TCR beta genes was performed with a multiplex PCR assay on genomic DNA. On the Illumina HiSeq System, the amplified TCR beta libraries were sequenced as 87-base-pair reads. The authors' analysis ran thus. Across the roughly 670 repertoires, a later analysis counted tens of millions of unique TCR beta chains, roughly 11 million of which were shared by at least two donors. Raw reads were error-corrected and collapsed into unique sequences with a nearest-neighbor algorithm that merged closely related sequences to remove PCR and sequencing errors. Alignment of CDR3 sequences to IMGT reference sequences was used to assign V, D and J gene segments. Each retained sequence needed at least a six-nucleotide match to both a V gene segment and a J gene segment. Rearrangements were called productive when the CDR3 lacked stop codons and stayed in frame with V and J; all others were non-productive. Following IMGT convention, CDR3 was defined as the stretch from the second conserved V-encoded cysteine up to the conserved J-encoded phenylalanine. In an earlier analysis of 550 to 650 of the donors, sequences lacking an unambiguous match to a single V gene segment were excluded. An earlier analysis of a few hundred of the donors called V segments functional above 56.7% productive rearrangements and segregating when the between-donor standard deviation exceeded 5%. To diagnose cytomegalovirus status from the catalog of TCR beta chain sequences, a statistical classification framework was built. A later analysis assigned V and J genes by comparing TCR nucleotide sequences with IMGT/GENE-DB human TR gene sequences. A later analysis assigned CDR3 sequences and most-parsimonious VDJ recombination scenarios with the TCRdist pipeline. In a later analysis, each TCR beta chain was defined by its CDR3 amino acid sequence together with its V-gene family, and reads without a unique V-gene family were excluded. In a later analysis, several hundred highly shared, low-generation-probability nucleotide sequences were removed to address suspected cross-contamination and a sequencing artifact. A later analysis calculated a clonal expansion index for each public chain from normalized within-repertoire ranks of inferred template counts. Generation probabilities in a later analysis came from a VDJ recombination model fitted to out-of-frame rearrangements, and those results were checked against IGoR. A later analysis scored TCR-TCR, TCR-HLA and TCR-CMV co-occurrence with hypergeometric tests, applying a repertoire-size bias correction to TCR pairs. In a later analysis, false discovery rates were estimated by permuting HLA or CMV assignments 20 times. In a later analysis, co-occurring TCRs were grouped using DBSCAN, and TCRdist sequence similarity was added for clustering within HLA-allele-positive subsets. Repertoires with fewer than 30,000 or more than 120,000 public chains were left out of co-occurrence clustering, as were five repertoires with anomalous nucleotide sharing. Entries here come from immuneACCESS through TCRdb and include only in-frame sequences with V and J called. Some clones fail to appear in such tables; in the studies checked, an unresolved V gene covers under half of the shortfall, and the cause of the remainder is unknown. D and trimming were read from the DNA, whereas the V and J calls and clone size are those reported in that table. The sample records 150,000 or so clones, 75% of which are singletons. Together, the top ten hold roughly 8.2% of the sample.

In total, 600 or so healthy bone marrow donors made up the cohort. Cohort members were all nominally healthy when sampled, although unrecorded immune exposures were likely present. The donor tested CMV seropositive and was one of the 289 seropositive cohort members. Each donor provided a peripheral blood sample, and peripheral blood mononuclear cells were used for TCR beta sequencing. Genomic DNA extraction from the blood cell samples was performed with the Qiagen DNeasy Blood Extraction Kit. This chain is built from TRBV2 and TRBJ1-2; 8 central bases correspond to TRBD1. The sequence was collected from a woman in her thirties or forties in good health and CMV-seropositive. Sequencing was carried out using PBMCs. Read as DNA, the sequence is TGTGCCAGCAGCGAAGGTGGCAGACAGGGGAGGTATGGCTACACCTTC. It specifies CASSEGGRQGRYGYTF.